The 10 T cell receptor beta chains presented below share a single source sample, sequenced in a study of T-cell memory formation after mild COVID-19. TCRdb reanalysed the 5' RACE reads using MiXCR and keeps one entry per CDR3 protein. The sample records about 500,000 distinct CDR3 sequences, over 20% being singletons. Sequenced sample: PBMCs or a T cell subset sorted from them (not recorded which). The source of these receptors is an adult woman who had mild COVID-19 (a few samples of this study predate the infection). Cell type and time point are not known.

This chain connects TRBV19 to TRBJ2-7; tentative D call: TRBD1 (6 bases). The length of the CDR3 is 15 residues. V was cut by 8 bases and J by 3 bases, with 20 bases left in between. The germline V gene encodes CDR1 LNHDA and CDR2 SQIVND (reference sequence). The CDR3 is CASGQQGSSLYEQYF. The CDR3 DNA reads as TGTGCCAGTGGGCAACAGGGATCCTCCCTCTACGAGCAGTACTTC.

The table lists this clonotype with a few counts. The V call is TRBV20-1, the J call TRBJ1-2, with D possibly matching TRBD1 (5 bases). This CDR3 spans 12 amino acids. CDR1 is DFQATT and CDR2 is SNEGSKA in the germline V gene (reference sequence). V lost 1 base to trimming and J lost 5 bases, with 8 bases between them. The CDR3 spells CSARATVYGYTF. The CDR3 DNA reads TGCAGTGCTAGAGCGACAGTTTATGGCTACACCTTC.

This rearrangement joins TRBV7-8 to TRBJ2-7; possible D gene TRBD2, 6 bases. The CDR3 consists of 15 residues. The ends were cut back, 5 bases at V and 2 bases at J, with 16 bases in the middle. Germline CDR1 is SGHVS and CDR2 is FQNEAQ. For the CDR3, the DNA is TGTGCCAGCAGCCGACTTAGCGGCGCCGCCTACGAGCAGTACTTC. Its translation: CASSRLSGAAYEQYF.

The J gene is TRBJ1-2, the V gene TRBV12-3 or TRBV12-4; TRBD1 might be the D (6 bases). The CDR3 runs to 14 residues. Trimming pared 5 bases from V and 4 bases from J, leaving 14 bases between. CDR3 DNA sequence: TGTGCCAGCAGTGAACAGGGAGCCCCCTATGGCTACACCTTC. Its protein is CASSEQGAPYGYTF.

This clonotype showed up just a few times. This rearrangement joins TRBV7-3 to TRBJ2-2; D gene uncertain. CDR3 length: 15 amino acids. V lost 2 bases to trimming and J lost 0 bases, with 7 bases between them. Germline V CDR1 and CDR2: SGHTA, FQGTGA. DNA for the CDR3: TGTGCCAGCAGCTTACACGGCCCGAACACCGGGGAGCTGTTTTTT. Translation: CASSLHGPNTGELFF. The whole variable domain, filled in from reference TRBV7-3 and TRBJ2-2, reads GAGVSQTPSNKVTEKGKYVELRCDPISGHTALYWYRQSLGQGPEFLIYFQGTGAADDSGLPNDRFFAVRPEGSVSTLKIQRTERGDSAVYLCASSLHGPNTGELFFGEGSRLTVL.

The chain couples TRBV6-6 to TRBJ2-4; tentative D call: TRBD1 (6 bases). The CDR3 extends over 16 amino acids. The germline gives CDR1 MNHNY, CDR2 SVGAGI (reference sequence). The V end lost 4 bases, the J end lost 0 bases, and 13 bases lay between the germline ends. CDR3 sequence reads: CASSSGTSLAKNIQYF. DNA of the CDR3: TGTGCCAGCAGTTCCGGGACATCCCTAGCCAAAAACATTCAGTACTTC.

The rearrangement uses TRBV19 and TRBJ2-1; the match to TRBD2 covers 8 bases. CDR1 is LNHDA, CDR2 SQIVND, per germline (reference sequence). This CDR3 region has 15 residues. Trimming cost V 3 bases and J 4 bases; bases outside gene matches: 5. CDR3 protein: CASSMPGGLYNEQFF. The CDR3 DNA sequence: TGTGCCAGTAGTATGCCGGGGGGGCTGTACAATGAGCAGTTCTTC.

The V call is TRBV6-5, the J call TRBJ2-5; 8 bases line up with TRBD1. The CDR3 sequence is 16 residues long. After removal of 2 bases from V and 0 bases from J, the junction contained 5 bases not matched to a gene. CDR1 and CDR2 from the germline V gene are MNHEY and SVGAGI. The CDR3 DNA follows: TGTGCCAGCAGTTACGGACAGGGTTATGACCAAGAGACCCAGTACTTC. This sequence encodes CASSYGQGYDQETQYF.

This clonotype was seen more than once but under ten times. The V gene is TRBV12-3 or TRBV12-4, the J gene TRBJ2-7; 8 bases align to TRBD1. With V trimmed by 7 bases and J by 5 bases, 7 bases remained unmatched. This CDR3 spans 13 amino acids. Here the CDR3 reads CASKGRGQDEQYF. The CDR3 coding sequence is TGTGCCAGCAAAGGCAGGGGGCAAGACGAGCAGTACTTC.

The chain is built from TRBV5-1 and TRBJ2-5; TRBD1 is a possible D gene (6 bases). The CDR3 totals 15 residues. Germline CDR1 SGHRS, CDR2 YFSETQ. V lost 0 bases to trimming and J lost 5 bases, with 14 bases between them. The CDR3 DNA is TGCGCCAGCAGCTTGGGGGTAGCCAGGGGCGAGACCCAGTACTTC. It is translated as CASSLGVARGETQYF.